This entry features one T cell receptor (beta chain) sequence. Per the germline V gene, CDR1 is SNHLY and CDR2 is FYNNEI. The length of the CDR3 is 15 residues. Trimming took off 6 bases at V and 3 bases at J, with 15 bases between the two ends. PCR amplification relied on 60 Vbeta primers (plus 13 Jbeta primers). Repertoires were generated with immunoSEQ multiplex PCR, while TCRdb's copy carries only in-frame clones and drops some. The data contain 75,000 to 100,000 clones, around 74% of them singletons. This sample was included in a study of cytomegalovirus exposure and HLA in healthy donors. V and J are TRBV2 and TRBJ1-5, with a weak D call TRBD1 (5 bases). This receptor was identified in a woman in her seventies in good health and CMV-seropositive. Material for sequencing was PBMCs. CDR3: CASSDKGHLNQPQHF. The CDR3 DNA reads TGTGCCAGCAGCGACAAAGGACACCTCAATCAGCCCCAGCATTTT.